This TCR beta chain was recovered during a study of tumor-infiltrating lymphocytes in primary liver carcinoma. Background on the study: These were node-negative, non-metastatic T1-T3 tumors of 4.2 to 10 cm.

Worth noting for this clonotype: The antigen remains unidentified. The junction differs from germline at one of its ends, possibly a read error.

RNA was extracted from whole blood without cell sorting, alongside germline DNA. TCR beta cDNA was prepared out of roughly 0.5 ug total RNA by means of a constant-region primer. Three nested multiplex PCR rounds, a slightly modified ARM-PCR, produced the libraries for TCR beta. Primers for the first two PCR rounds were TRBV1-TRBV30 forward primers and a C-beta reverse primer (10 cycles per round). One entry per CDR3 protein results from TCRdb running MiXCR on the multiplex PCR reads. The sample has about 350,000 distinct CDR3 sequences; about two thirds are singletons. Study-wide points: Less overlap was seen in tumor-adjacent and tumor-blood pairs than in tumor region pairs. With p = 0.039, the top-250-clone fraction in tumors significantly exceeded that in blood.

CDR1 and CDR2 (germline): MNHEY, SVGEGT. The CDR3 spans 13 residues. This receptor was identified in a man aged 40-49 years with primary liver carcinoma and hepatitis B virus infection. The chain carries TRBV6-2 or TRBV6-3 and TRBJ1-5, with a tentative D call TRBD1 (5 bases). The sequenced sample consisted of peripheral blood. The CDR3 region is CAGSYPGPLPQHF. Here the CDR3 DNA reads TGTGCCGGCAGTTATCCAGGGCCTCTGCCCCAGCATTTT.